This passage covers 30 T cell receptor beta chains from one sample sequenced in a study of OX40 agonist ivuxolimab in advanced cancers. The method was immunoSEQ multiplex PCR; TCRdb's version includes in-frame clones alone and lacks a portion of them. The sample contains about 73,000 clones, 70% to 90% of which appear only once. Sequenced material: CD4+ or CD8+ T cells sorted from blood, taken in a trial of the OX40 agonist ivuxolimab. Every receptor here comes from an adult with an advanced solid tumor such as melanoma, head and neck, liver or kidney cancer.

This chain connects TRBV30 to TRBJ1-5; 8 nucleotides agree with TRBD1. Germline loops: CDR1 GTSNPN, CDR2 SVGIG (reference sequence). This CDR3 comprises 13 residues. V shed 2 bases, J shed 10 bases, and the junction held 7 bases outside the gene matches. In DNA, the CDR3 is TGTGCCTGGAGTATCCCGGACAGGGCACCCCAGCATTTT. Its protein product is CAWSIPDRAPQHF.

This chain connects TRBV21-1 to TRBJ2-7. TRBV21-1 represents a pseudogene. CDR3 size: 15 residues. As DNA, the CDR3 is TGTGCCAGCAGCAATGAGGGCCAGGGGAGGTACGAGCAGTACTTC. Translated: CASSNEGQGRYEQYF.

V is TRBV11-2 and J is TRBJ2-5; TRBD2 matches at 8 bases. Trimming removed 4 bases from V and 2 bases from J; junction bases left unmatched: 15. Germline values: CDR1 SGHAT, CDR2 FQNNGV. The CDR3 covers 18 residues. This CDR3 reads CASSSLAIRLASQETQYF. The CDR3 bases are TGTGCCAGCAGCTCCCTGGCGATCCGACTAGCGAGTCAAGAGACCCAGTACTTC.

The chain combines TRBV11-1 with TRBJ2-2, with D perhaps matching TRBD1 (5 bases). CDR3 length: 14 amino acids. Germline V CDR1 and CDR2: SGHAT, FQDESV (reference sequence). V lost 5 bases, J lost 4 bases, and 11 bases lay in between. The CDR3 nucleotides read TGTGCCAGCAGCCCCGGACATAGCACCGGGGAGCTGTTTTTT. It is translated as CASSPGHSTGELFF. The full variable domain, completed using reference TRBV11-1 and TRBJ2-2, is EAEVAQSPRYKITEKSQAVAFWCDPISGHATLYWYRQILGQGPELLVQFQDESVVDDSQLPKDRFSAERLKGVDSTLKIQPAELGDSAMYLCASSPGHSTGELFFGEGSRLTVL.

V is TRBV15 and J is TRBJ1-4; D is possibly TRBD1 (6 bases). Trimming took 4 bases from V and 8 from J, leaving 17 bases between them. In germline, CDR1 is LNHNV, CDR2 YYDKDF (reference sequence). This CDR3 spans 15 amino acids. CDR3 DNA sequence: TGTGCCACCAGCATCGCGTGGGGGGCGGGAGAAAAACTGTTTTTT. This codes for CATSIAWGAGEKLFF.

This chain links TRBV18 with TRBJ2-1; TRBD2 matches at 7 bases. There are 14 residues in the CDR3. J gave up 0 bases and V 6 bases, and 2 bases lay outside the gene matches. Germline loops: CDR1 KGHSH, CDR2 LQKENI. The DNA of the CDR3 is TGTGCCAGCTCCGGGACTAACTCCTACAATGAGCAGTTCTTC. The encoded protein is CASSGTNSYNEQFF.

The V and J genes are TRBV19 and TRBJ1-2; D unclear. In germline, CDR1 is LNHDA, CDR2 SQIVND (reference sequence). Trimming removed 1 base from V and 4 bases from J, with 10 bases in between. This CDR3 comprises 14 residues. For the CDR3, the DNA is TGTGCCAGTAGTATAGGACATCCAGGCTATGGCTACACCTTC. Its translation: CASSIGHPGYGYTF.

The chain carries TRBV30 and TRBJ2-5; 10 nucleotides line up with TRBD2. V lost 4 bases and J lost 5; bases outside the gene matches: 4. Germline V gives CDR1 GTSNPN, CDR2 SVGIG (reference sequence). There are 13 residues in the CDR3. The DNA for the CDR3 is TGTGCCTGGACGCTAGCGGGAGTGGAGACCCAGTACTTC. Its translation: CAWTLAGVETQYF.

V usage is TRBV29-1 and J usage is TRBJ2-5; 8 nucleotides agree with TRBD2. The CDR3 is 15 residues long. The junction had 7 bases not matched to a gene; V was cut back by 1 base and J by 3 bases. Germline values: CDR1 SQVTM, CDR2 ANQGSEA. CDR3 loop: CSVEVPGLVEETQYF. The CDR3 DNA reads TGCAGCGTTGAAGTCCCGGGACTAGTGGAAGAGACCCAGTACTTC.

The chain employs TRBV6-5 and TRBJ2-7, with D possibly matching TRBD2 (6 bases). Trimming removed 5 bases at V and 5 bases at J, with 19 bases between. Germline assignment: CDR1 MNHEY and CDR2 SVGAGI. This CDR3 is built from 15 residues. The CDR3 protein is CASSKGTPSRDEQYF. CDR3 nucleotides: TGTGCCAGCAGTAAGGGGACTCCGTCGCGCGACGAGCAGTACTTC.

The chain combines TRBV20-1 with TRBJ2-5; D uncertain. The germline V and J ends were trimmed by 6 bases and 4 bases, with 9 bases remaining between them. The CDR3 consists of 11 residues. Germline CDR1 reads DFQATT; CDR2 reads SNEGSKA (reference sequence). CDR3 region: CSANGVETQYF. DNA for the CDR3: TGCAGTGCGAACGGAGTAGAGACCCAGTACTTC.

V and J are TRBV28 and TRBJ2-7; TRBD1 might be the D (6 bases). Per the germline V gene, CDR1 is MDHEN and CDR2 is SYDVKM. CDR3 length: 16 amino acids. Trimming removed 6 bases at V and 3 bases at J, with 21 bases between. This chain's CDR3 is CASRSTGFQPSYEQYF. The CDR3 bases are TGTGCCAGCAGGTCCACAGGGTTTCAACCAAGCTACGAGCAGTACTTC.

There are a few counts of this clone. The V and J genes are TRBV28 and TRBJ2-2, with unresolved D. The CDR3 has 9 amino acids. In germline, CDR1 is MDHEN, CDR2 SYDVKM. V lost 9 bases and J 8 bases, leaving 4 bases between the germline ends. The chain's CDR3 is CARGGELFF. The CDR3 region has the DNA TGTGCCAGGGGTGGGGAGCTGTTTTTT. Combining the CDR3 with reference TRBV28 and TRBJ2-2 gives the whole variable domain DVKVTQSSRYLVKRTGEKVFLECVQDMDHENMFWYRQDPGLGLRLIYFSYDVKMKEKGDIPEGYSVSREKKERFSLILESASTNQTSMYLCARGGELFFGEGSRLTVL.

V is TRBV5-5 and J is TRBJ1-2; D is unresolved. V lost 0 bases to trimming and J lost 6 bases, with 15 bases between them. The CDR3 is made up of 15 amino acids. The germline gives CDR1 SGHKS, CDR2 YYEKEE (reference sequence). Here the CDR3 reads CASSLEDTRLNGYTF. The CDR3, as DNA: TGTGCCAGCAGCTTGGAGGATACACGGCTGAATGGCTACACCTTC.

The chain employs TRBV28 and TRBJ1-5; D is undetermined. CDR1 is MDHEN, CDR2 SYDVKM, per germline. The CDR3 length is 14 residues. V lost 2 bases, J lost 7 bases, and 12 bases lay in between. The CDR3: CASSLIGRGQPQHF. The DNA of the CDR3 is TGTGCCAGCAGTTTAATTGGTCGGGGACAGCCCCAGCATTTT.

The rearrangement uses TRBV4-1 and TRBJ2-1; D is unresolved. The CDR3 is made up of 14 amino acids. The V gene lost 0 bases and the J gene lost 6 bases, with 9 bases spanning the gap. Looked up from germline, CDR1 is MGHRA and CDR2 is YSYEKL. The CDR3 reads CASSQERAGNEQFF. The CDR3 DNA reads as TGCGCCAGCAGCCAAGAGAGAGCCGGCAATGAGCAGTTCTTC.

The CDR3 DNA is TGTGCCAGCAGCTTGCAGGCAGCTAAGGGTGAGCAGTTCTTC. Translating gives CASSLQAAKGEQFF. The chain employs TRBV5-4 and TRBJ2-1, with D uncertain. This CDR3 contains 14 residues. V was cut by 1 base and J by 9 bases, with 14 bases left in between. Germline assignment: CDR1 SGHNT and CDR2 YYREEE (reference sequence).

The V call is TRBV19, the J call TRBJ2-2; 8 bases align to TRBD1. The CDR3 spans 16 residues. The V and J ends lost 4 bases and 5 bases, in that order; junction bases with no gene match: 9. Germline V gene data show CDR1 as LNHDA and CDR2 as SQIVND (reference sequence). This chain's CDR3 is CASSNIDRGGTGELFF. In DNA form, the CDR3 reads TGTGCCAGTAGTAACATCGACAGGGGCGGGACCGGGGAGCTGTTTTTT.

The CDR3 DNA reads as TGTGCCAGCAGCGAGACAGGGATGGCCCAAGAGACCCAGTACTTC. It codes for CASSETGMAQETQYF. The chain has TRBV2 and TRBJ2-5; 7 positions agree with TRBD1. The V and J ends lost 6 bases and 1 base, in that order; junction bases with no gene match: 8. CDR3 length: 15 residues. Germline CDR1 is SNHLY and CDR2 is FYNNEI.

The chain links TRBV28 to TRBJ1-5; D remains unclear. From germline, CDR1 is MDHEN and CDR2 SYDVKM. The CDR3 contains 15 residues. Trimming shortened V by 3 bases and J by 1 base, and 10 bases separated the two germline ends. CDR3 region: CASSFTGRSNQPQHF. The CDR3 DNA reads TGTGCCAGCAGTTTTACCGGGAGAAGCAATCAGCCCCAGCATTTT.

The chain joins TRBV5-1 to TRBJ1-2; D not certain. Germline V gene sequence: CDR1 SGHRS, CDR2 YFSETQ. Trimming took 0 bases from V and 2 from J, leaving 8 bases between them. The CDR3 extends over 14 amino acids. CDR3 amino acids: CASSLGQANYGYTF. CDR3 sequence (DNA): TGCGCCAGCAGCTTGGGCCAGGCCAACTATGGCTACACCTTC.

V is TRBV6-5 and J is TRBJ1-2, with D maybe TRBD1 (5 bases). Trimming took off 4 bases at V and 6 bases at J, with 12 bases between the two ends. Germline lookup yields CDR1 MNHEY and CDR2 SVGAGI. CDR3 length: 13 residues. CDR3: CASSWTPRDGYTF. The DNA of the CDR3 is TGTGCCAGCAGTTGGACACCCCGGGATGGCTACACCTTC.

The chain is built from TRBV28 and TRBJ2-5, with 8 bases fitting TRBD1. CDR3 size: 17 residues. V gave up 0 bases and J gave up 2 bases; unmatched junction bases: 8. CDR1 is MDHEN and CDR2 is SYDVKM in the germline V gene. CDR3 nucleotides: TGTGCCAGCAGTTTATGGCCGGGACAGGCAATACAAGAGACCCAGTACTTC. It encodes CASSLWPGQAIQETQYF.

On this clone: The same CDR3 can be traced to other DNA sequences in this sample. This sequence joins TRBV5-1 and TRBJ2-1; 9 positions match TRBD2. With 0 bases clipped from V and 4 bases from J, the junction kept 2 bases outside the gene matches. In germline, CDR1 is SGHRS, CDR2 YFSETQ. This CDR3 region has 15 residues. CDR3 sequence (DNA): TGCGCCAGCAGCTTGGGACTAGCGGCATACAATGAGCAGTTCTTC. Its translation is CASSLGLAAYNEQFF.

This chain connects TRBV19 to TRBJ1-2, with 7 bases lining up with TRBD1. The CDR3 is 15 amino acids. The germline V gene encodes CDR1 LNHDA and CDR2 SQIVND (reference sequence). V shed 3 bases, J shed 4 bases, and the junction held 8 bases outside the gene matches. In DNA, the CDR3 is TGTGCCAGTAGTATCCCGGGACAGCGCCTCTATGGCTACACCTTC. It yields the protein CASSIPGQRLYGYTF.

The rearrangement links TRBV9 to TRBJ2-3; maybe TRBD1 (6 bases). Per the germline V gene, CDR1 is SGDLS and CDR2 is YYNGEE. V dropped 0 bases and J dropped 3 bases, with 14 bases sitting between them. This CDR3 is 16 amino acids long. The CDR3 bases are TGTGCCAGCAGCGTAGGAGGCAGGGGTGGGACAGATACGCAGTATTTT. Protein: CASSVGGRGGTDTQYF.

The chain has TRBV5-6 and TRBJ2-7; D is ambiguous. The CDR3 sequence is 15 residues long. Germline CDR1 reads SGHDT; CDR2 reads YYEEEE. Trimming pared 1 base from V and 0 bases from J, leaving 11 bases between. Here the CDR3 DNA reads TGTGCCAGCAGCTTGTTGAGAGGAGACTCCTACGAGCAGTACTTC. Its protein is CASSLLRGDSYEQYF.

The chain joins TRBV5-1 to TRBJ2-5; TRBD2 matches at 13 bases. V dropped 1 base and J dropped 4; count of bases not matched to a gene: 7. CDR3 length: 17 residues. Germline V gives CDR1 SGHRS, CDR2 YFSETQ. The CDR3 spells CASSLRTSGRVSETQYF. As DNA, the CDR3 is TGCGCCAGCAGCTTGCGGACTAGCGGGAGAGTATCAGAGACCCAGTACTTC.

The CDR3 nucleotides are TGTGCCAGCAAGGGGATGCAGTTTGAGCAGTTCTTC. Protein sequence: CASKGMQFEQFF. The chain employs TRBV2 and TRBJ2-1, with a possible D match to TRBD1 (5 bases). Looked up from germline, CDR1 is SNHLY and CDR2 is FYNNEI. The V end lost 7 bases, the J end lost 9 bases, and 13 bases lay between the germline ends. CDR3 length: 12 residues.

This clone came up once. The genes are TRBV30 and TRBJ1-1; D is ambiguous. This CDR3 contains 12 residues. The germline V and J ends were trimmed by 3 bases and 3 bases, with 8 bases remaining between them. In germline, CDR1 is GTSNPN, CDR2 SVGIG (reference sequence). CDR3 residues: CAWSPRDTEAFF. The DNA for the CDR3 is TGTGCCTGGAGCCCGAGGGACACTGAAGCTTTCTTT.